This T cell receptor (beta chain) was sequenced during a study of CD8 T cells in Susac syndrome. Points from the study as a whole: Acknowledgment was made by the study that its TCR sequencing and HLA analysis involved a relatively small number of individuals.

A quantity of about 0.5 to 1 ug RNA underwent reverse transcription using random hexamers. immunoSEQ multiplex PCR amplified TCR beta CDR3 across 54 Vbeta, 13 Jbeta. TCRdb redid the calling of the immunoSEQ multiplex PCR reads with MiXCR, one entry per CDR3 protein. The top ten clones hold about 0.11% of a sample with about 140,000 distinct CDR3 sequences, 95% of them seen once. V shed 6 bases and J shed 0 bases, with 9 bases lying between them. CDR1 and CDR2 from the germline V gene are MDHEN and SYDVKM. The CDR3 length is 15 residues. To note about this clonotype: Its antigen is unidentified.

The sequencing input was CD4+ T cells from PBMCs. The sequence was obtained from a human donor with multiple sclerosis. The gene calls are TRBV28 and TRBJ2-6; D is uncertain. CDR3 loop: CASRPEASGANVLTF. The CDR3 nucleotides are TGTGCCAGCAGACCCGAAGCCTCTGGGGCCAACGTCCTGACTTTC.